Following are 29 T cell receptor beta chains from one sample sequenced in a study of T cells expressing NK-cell markers. From the 5' RACE reads, TCRdb lists one entry per CDR3 protein and no DNA. The sample has about 460,000 distinct CDR3 sequences; the top ten hold more than 1.4%. Source material: blood T cells: a sorted CD56 or NKG2C T cell subset, CD4+ or CD8+ T cells, or bulk PBMC T cells (not recorded which). Receptors originate from a woman aged 45-65 years in good health.

This sequence joins TRBV7-9 and TRBJ2-7; the TRBD1 assignment by TCRdb is unverifiable without DNA. The germline gives CDR1 SEHNR, CDR2 FQNEAQ (reference sequence). The CDR3 loop spans 14 amino acids. The CDR3 region is CASSFGQGFWEQYF.

The genes are TRBV20-1 and TRBJ2-4; as DNA is missing, the TRBD2 call by TCRdb cannot be tested. The CDR3 has 13 residues. Germline assignment: CDR1 DFQATT and CDR2 SNEGSKA (reference sequence). CDR3 amino acids: CSALREFEDIQYF.

CDR3 in amino acids: CASSLSLANTGELFF. This rearrangement joins TRBV12-3 or TRBV12-4 to TRBJ2-2. CDR3 length: 15 amino acids.

V gene TRBV7-2 combines with J gene TRBJ1-3; TCRdb gives TRBD1 as the D gene, but with no DNA this cannot be confirmed. The CDR3 consists of 17 residues. Germline-derived CDR1 and CDR2 are SGHTA and FQGNSA. CDR3 protein: CASSLPTTGIVGNTIYF.

This chain connects TRBV6-6 to TRBJ1-2. The germline V gene encodes CDR1 MNHNY and CDR2 SVGAGI (reference sequence). This CDR3 has 14 residues. CDR3 loop: CACRRRESNYGYTF.

This chain connects TRBV3-1 to TRBJ2-1; TCRdb's D gene call, TRBD2, goes unchecked for lack of DNA. The length of the CDR3 is 15 residues. CDR1 and CDR2 from the germline V gene are LGHDT and YNNKEL (reference sequence). CDR3 in amino acids: CASSQDGAGDREQFF.

This chain links TRBV29-1 with TRBJ2-3; TCRdb's assignment of TRBD2 cannot be checked, as there is no DNA. The CDR3 extends over 12 amino acids. Germline CDR1 is SQVTM and CDR2 is ANQGSEA. Here the CDR3 reads CSASSGMDTQYF.

This chain uses TRBV10-2 with TRBJ2-2; TCRdb lists TRBD2, though no DNA is available to test this call. The CDR3 consists of 14 residues. In germline, CDR1 is WSHSY, CDR2 SAAADI. The CDR3 reads CASLGLSNTGELFF.

The V call is TRBV5-1, the J call TRBJ2-3; the D call of TRBD1 rests on TCRdb alone, since no DNA is present to check it. The CDR3 runs 15 residues. Germline loops: CDR1 SGHRS, CDR2 YFSETQ. This chain's CDR3 is CASHVTGKGTDTQYF.

This chain joins TRBV10-3 and TRBJ2-1; absent DNA, TCRdb's TRBD1 call cannot be checked. The CDR3 loop spans 15 amino acids. Germline V gives CDR1 ENHRY, CDR2 SYGVKD. The CDR3: CATRDRAQLRPEQFF.

J is TRBJ2-1 and V is TRBV12-3 or TRBV12-4; checking the TCRdb D call of TRBD1 is not possible without DNA. The CDR3 extends over 16 amino acids. The CDR3 protein is CASSFWLGPTNNEQFF.

The chain is built from TRBV5-1 and TRBJ2-7; checking the TCRdb D call of TRBD1 is not possible without DNA. CDR1 is SGHRS and CDR2 is YFSETQ in the germline V gene. The CDR3 contains 14 residues. The CDR3 spells CASTSGTGGLQQYF.

The chain combines TRBV3-1 with TRBJ2-4; as DNA is missing, the TRBD1 call by TCRdb cannot be tested. This CDR3 has 17 amino acids. Looked up from germline, CDR1 is LGHDT and CDR2 is YNNKEL (reference sequence). CDR3 region: CASSRASSTLAKNIQYF.

The J gene is TRBJ2-3, the V gene TRBV29-1; the TRBD2 assignment by TCRdb is unverifiable without DNA. CDR1 is SQVTM, CDR2 ANQGSEA, per germline. The CDR3 runs 15 residues. CDR3 sequence reads: CSVGPSGAWRDTQYF.

The CDR3 sequence is CASGLPKGMNTEAFF. The V and J genes are TRBV12-5 and TRBJ1-1; TCRdb proposes TRBD1, but this gene call is untestable without DNA. CDR1 and CDR2 (germline): LGHNT, FRNRAP. The CDR3 is 15 amino acids.

The chain couples TRBV23-1 to TRBJ2-2; TCRdb calls TRBD2, which cannot be checked without DNA. TRBV23-1 is an open reading frame, and its role is uncertain. The CDR3 extends over 16 amino acids. CDR3 residues: CASSQEGTNVVGELFF.

V gene TRBV20-1 combines with J gene TRBJ1-5; the TRBD1 assignment by TCRdb is unverifiable without DNA. This CDR3 is 13 amino acids long. Germline V gene sequence: CDR1 DFQATT, CDR2 SNEGSKA (reference sequence). The CDR3 reads CSVKGGVGQPQHF.

The chain is built from TRBV12-5 and TRBJ1-5; TCRdb calls TRBD1, which cannot be checked without DNA. The CDR3 totals 18 residues. The germline CDR1 and CDR2 sequences are LGHNT and FRNRAP. The CDR3: CASGLNPFDRGHNQPQHF.

The chain recombines TRBV18 with TRBJ1-1; TCRdb lists TRBD1, though no DNA is available to test this call. Germline V CDR1 and CDR2: KGHSH, LQKENI. The CDR3 is made up of 13 amino acids. Here the CDR3 reads CASSPRENTEAFF.

This rearrangement joins TRBV15 to TRBJ2-1; absent DNA, TCRdb's TRBD2 call cannot be checked. Germline CDR1 is LNHNV and CDR2 is YYDKDF (reference sequence). The CDR3 contains 14 residues. CDR3 region: CATSRKAAYNEQFF. The full variable domain, rest sourced from reference TRBV15 and TRBJ2-1, is DAMVIQNPRYQVTQFGKPVTLSCSQTLNHNVMYWYQQKSSQAPKLLFHYYDKDFNNEADTPDNFQSRRPNTSFCFLDIRSPGLGDTAMYLCATSRKAAYNEQFFGPGTRLTVL.

V usage is TRBV20-1 and J usage is TRBJ2-3; the TRBD2 assignment by TCRdb is unverifiable without DNA. Germline CDR1 DFQATT, CDR2 SNEGSKA (reference sequence). The CDR3 extends over 15 amino acids. CDR3 amino acids: CSALRGSGPTDTQYF.

The chain employs TRBV12-3 or TRBV12-4 and TRBJ1-1; TCRdb picks TRBD1, but there is no DNA to check that call. The CDR3 sequence is 14 residues long. CDR3: CASRRQGATGEAFF.

The V gene is TRBV20-1, the J gene TRBJ1-6; the D call of TRBD1 rests on TCRdb alone, since no DNA is present to check it. The CDR3 is 15 amino acids. Germline CDR1 and CDR2: DFQATT and SNEGSKA (reference sequence). CDR3 sequence: CSADPLRTGDSPLHF.

This chain links TRBV12-3 or TRBV12-4 with TRBJ2-5. CDR3 length: 13 residues. The CDR3 reads CASSGERQETQYF.

V gene TRBV7-9 combines with J gene TRBJ1-4. Germline CDR1 reads SEHNR; CDR2 reads FQNEAQ (reference sequence). This CDR3 is built from 15 residues. CDR3 sequence: CASSFTRGTNEKLFF.

The chain couples TRBV7-2 to TRBJ2-3; there is no DNA to check the TCRdb D call of TRBD2. CDR3 length equals 15 residues. From germline, CDR1 is SGHTA and CDR2 FQGNSA. The CDR3 protein is CASNRGGDSTDTQYF. The variable domain in full, with the rest retrieved from reference TRBV7-2 and TRBJ2-3, is GAGVSQSPSNKVTEKGKDVELRCDPISGHTALYWYRQSLGQGLEFLIYFQGNSAPDKSGLPSDRFSAERTGGSVSTLTIQRTQQEDSAVYLCASNRGGDSTDTQYFGPGTRLTVL.

The gene calls are TRBV27 and TRBJ2-7; the D gene TCRdb calls, TRBD2, cannot be checked with no DNA. The CDR3 is 15 residues long. Germline CDR1 MNHEY, CDR2 SMNVEV (reference sequence). The CDR3 loop is CASGPGTSSPYEQYF.

The chain joins TRBV5-1 to TRBJ2-5; TCRdb's D call of TRBD2 is untestable without DNA. CDR1 is SGHRS and CDR2 is YFSETQ in the germline V gene. The CDR3 is made up of 13 amino acids. This CDR3 is CASSLGQRDSQYF.

The CDR3 loop is CSARDLLTSGAYNEQFF. The chain recombines TRBV20-1 with TRBJ2-1; TCRdb lists TRBD2, though no DNA is available to test this call. Germline V gene data show CDR1 as DFQATT and CDR2 as SNEGSKA (reference sequence). This CDR3 is built from 17 residues.